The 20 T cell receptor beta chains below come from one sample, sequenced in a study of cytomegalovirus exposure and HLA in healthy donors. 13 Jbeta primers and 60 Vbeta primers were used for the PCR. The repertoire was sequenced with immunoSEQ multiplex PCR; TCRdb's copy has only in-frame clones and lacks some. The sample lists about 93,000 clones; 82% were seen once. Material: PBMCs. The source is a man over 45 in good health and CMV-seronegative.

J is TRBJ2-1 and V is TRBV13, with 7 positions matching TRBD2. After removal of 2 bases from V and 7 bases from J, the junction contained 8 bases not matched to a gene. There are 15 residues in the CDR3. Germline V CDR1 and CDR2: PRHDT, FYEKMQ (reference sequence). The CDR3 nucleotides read TGTGCCAGCAGCTTATGGGGGGGAGGGAAGAATGAGCAGTTCTTC. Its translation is CASSLWGGGKNEQFF.

DNA for the CDR3: TGTGCCAGCAGTCCCTCCGGGGAGGGGAGCTATGGCTACACCTTC. The encoded protein is CASSPSGEGSYGYTF. The rearrangement links TRBV28 to TRBJ1-2, with D possibly TRBD1 on 5 matching bases. Deletions cut 5 bases from V and 4 bases from J, with 17 bases between. The CDR3 loop spans 15 amino acids. Germline assignment: CDR1 MDHEN and CDR2 SYDVKM.

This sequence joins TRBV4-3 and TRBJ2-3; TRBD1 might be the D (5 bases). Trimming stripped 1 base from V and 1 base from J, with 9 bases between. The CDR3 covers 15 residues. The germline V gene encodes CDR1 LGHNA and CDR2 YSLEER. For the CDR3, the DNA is TGCGCCAGCAGCCAAGCGACAGCAGGCACAGATACGCAGTATTTT. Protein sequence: CASSQATAGTDTQYF.

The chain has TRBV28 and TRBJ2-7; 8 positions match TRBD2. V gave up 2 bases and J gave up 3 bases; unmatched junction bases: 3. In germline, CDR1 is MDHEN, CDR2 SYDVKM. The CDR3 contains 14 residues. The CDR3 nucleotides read TGTGCCAGCAGTTTACACGCGGGAGGCTACGAGCAGTACTTC. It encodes CASSLHAGGYEQYF.

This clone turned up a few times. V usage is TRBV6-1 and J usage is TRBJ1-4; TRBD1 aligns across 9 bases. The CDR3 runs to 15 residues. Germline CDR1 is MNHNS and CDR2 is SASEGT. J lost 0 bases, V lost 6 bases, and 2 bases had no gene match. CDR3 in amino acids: CASRRQGATNEKLFF. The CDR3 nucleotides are TGTGCCAGCAGGAGACAGGGGGCAACTAATGAAAAACTGTTTTTT.

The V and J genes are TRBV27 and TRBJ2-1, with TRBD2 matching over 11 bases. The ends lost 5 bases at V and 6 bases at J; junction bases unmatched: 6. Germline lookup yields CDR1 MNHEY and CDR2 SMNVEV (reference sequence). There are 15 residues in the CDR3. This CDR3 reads CASSPVAGGPNEQFF. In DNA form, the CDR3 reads TGTGCCAGCAGTCCAGTAGCGGGAGGGCCCAATGAGCAGTTCTTC.

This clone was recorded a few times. CDR3 coding DNA: TGCGCCAGCACTCCAGGGAGGGAAATGAACACTGAAGCTTTCTTT. It specifies CASTPGREMNTEAFF. The chain employs TRBV23-1 and TRBJ1-1, with D perhaps TRBD1 (5 bases). TRBV23-1 carries the ORF label, with uncertain function. Trimming took 7 bases from V and 0 from J, leaving 15 bases between them. This CDR3 has 15 residues.

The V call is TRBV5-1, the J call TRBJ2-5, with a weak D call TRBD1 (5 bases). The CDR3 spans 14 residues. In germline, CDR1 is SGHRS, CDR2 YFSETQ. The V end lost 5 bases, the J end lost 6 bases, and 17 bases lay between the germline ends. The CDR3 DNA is TGCGCCAGCAGTGTGGACATGGCGGTGAAGACCCAGTACTTC. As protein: CASSVDMAVKTQYF.

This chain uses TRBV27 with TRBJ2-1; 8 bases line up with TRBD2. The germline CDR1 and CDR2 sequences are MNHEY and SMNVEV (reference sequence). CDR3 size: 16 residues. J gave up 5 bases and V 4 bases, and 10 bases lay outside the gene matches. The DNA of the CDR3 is TGTGCCAGCAGTTCGGTAGCGGGGCCTCCGAACAATGAGCAGTTCTTC. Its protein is CASSSVAGPPNNEQFF.

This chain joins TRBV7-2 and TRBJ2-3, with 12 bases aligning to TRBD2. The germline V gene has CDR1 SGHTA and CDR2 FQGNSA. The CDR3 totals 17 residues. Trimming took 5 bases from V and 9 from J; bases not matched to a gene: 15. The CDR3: CASSPGGSLAGGGTQYF. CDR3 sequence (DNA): TGTGCCAGCAGCCCTGGAGGGAGTCTAGCGGGAGGGGGGACGCAGTATTTT.

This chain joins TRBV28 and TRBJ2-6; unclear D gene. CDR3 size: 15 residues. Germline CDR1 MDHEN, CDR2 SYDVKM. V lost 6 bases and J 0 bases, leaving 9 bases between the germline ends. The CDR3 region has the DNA TGTGCCAGCAGCGTACGTAGCTCTGGGGCCAACGTCCTGACTTTC. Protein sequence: CASSVRSSGANVLTF.

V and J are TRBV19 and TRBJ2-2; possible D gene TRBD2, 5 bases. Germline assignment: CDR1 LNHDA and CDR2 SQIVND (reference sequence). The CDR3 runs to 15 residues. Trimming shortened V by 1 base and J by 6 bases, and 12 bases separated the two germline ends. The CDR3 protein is CASSIVSGSAGELFF. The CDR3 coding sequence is TGTGCCAGTAGTATAGTATCGGGATCGGCCGGGGAGCTGTTTTTT.

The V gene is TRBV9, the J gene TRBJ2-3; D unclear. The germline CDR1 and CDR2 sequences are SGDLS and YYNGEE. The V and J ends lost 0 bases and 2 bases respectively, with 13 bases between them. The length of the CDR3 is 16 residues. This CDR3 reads CASSVGAYTATDTQYF. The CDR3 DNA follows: TGTGCCAGCAGCGTAGGGGCCTACACGGCCACAGATACGCAGTATTTT.

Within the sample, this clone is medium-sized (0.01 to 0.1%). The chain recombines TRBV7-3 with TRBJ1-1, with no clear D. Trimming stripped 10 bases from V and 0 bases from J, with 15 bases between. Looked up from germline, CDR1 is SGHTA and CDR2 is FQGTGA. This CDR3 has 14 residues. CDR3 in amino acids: CATQSEGLNTEAFF. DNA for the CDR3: TGTGCCACCCAAAGCGAGGGCCTGAACACTGAAGCTTTCTTT. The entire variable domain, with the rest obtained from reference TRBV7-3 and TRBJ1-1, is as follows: GAGVSQTPSNKVTEKGKYVELRCDPISGHTALYWYRQSLGQGPEFLIYFQGTGAADDSGLPNDRFFAVRPEGSVSTLKIQRTERGDSAVYLCATQSEGLNTEAFFGQGTRLTVV.

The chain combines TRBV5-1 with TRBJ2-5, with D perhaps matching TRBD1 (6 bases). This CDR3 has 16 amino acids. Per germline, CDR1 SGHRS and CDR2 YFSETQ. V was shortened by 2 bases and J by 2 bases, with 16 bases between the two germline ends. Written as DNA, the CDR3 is TGCGCCAGCAGCTTCGCCGGCCCCAGGGGACAAGAGACCCAGTACTTC. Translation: CASSFAGPRGQETQYF.

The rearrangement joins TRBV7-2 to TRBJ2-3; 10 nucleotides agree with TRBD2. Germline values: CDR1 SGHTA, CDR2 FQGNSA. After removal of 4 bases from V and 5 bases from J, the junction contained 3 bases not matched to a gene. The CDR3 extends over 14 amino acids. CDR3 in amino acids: CASSYQRGGDTQYF. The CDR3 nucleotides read TGTGCCAGCAGCTACCAGCGGGGGGGAGATACGCAGTATTTT.

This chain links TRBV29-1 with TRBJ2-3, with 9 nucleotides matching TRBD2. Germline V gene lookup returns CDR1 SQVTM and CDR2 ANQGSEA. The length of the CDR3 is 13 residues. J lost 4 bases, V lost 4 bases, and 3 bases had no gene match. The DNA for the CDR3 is TGCAGCGTTGTAGCGGGAGAAGCAGATACGCAGTATTTT. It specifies CSVVAGEADTQYF.

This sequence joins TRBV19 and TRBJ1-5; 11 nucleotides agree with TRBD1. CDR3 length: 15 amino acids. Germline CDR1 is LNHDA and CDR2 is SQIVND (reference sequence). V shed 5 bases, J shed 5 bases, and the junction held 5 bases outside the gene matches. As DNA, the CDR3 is TGTGCCAGTAGTTGGACAGGGGGCAGGGATCAGCCCCAGCATTTT. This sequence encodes CASSWTGGRDQPQHF.

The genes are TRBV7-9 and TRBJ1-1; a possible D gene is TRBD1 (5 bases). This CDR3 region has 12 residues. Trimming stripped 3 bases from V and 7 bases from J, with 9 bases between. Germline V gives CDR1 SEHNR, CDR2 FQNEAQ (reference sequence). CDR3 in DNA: TGTGCCAGCAGCTTCAGGGAGGGTGAAGCTTTCTTT. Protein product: CASSFREGEAFF.

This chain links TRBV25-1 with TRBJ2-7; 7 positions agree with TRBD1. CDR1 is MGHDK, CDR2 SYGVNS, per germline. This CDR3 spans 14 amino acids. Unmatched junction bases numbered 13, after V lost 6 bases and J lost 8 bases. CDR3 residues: CASSFGQASGKQYF. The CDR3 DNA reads TGTGCCAGCAGCTTCGGACAGGCCTCCGGGAAGCAGTACTTC.